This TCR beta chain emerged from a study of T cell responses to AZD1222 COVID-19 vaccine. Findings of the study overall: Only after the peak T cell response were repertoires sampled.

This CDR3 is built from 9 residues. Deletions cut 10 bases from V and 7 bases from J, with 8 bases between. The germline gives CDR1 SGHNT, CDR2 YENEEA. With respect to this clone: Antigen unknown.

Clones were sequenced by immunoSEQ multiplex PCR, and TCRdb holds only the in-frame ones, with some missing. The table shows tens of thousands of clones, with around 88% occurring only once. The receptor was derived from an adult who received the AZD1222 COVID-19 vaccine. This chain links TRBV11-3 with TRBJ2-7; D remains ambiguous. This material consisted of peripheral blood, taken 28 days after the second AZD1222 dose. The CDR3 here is CAKGREQYF. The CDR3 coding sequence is TGTGCCAAAGGGCGGGAGCAGTACTTC.